One and the same sample provided the 20 T cell receptor beta chains below, sequenced in a study of T cell repertoires in ileal Crohn's disease. Using immunoSEQ multiplex PCR, the repertoire was profiled, and TCRdb retains in-frame clones only, with some absent. The table lists tens of thousands of clones, roughly 91% of them singletons, with roughly 2% in the top ten. Specified time point: neoterminal ileum biopsy at postoperative endoscopy, about 6 months after surgery. Sequencing input: ileal tissue. These receptors originate from an adult with Crohn's disease.

CDR3 residues: CASSGTGGFGEQFF. Written as DNA, the CDR3 is TGTGCCAGTAGCGGGACAGGGGGCTTCGGTGAGCAGTTCTTC. The rearrangement links TRBV19 to TRBJ2-1; 12 bases are a match to TRBD1. The germline V gene encodes CDR1 LNHDA and CDR2 SQIVND (reference sequence). This CDR3 region has 14 residues. V dropped 6 bases and J dropped 9; count of bases not matched to a gene: 6.

The genes are TRBV27 and TRBJ1-4; TRBD1 aligns across 7 bases. The length of the CDR3 is 16 residues. The V gene end was trimmed by 6 bases and the J gene end by 8 bases; junction bases not matched to a gene: 15. CDR1 and CDR2 (germline): MNHEY, SMNVEV (reference sequence). This CDR3 reads CASSYYGTADQEKLFF. The CDR3 DNA sequence: TGTGCCAGCAGCTACTACGGGACAGCAGATCAAGAAAAACTGTTTTTT.

This chain connects TRBV19 to TRBJ2-3; tentatively, D is TRBD1 (6 bases). Germline V gene data show CDR1 as LNHDA and CDR2 as SQIVND (reference sequence). V dropped 5 bases and J dropped 0 bases, with 12 bases sitting between them. The CDR3 runs to 15 residues. CDR3 nucleotides: TGTGCCAGTAGTGTCGGACAGCCTAGCACAGATACGCAGTATTTT. It is translated as CASSVGQPSTDTQYF.

This chain links TRBV19 with TRBJ1-3, with a weak D call TRBD1 (6 bases). Germline V gene sequence: CDR1 LNHDA, CDR2 SQIVND (reference sequence). V dropped 4 bases and J dropped 2 bases, with 12 bases sitting between them. This CDR3 has 15 residues. CDR3 protein: CASSTYRETGNTIYF. The CDR3 bases are TGTGCCAGTAGTACTTACAGGGAAACTGGAAACACCATATATTTT.

The chain is built from TRBV9 and TRBJ2-2; tentative D call: TRBD1 (6 bases). The V end lost 2 bases, the J end lost 7 bases, and 9 bases lay between the germline ends. Germline V gives CDR1 SGDLS, CDR2 YYNGEE. The CDR3 has 13 amino acids. The chain's CDR3 is CASSVDSRGELFF. CDR3 coding DNA: TGTGCCAGCAGCGTGGACAGCCGCGGGGAGCTGTTTTTT.

The chain joins TRBV25-1 to TRBJ1-2; D remains ambiguous. The length of the CDR3 is 12 residues. V lost 3 bases and J lost 7, with 9 bases in between. Germline lookup yields CDR1 MGHDK and CDR2 SYGVNS. In DNA form, the CDR3 reads TGTGCCAGCAGTGATTCCCTGAGTGGCTACACCTTC. Protein sequence: CASSDSLSGYTF.

The chain has TRBV7-2 and TRBJ2-2; no firm D call. The CDR3 runs 14 residues. V lost 6 bases and J lost 0, with 8 bases in between. Germline CDR1 is SGHTA and CDR2 is FQGNSA. For the CDR3, the DNA is TGTGCCAGCAGTTCGAGCTCGAACACCGGGGAGCTGTTTTTT. Translated: CASSSSSNTGELFF.

The chain links TRBV7-9 to TRBJ2-3; D might be TRBD1 (6 bases). V was trimmed by 6 bases and J by 4 bases, leaving 14 bases between them. The CDR3 loop spans 14 amino acids. Germline CDR1 reads SEHNR; CDR2 reads FQNEAQ (reference sequence). The CDR3 sequence is CASRLNRVPDTQYF. In nucleotides, the CDR3 is TGTGCCAGCAGGCTGAACAGGGTGCCAGATACGCAGTATTTT.

The J gene is TRBJ2-2, the V gene TRBV6-5; 10 bases fit TRBD1. The junction had 7 bases not matched to a gene; V was cut back by 2 bases and J by 7 bases. This CDR3 comprises 16 residues. The germline gives CDR1 MNHEY, CDR2 SVGAGI. The CDR3 DNA sequence: TGTGCCAGCAGTTACCTTGACAGGGGGCAAGGCGGGGAGCTGTTTTTT. It codes for CASSYLDRGQGGELFF.

This chain links TRBV5-1 with TRBJ1-4, with D unresolved. The germline V gene has CDR1 SGHRS and CDR2 YFSETQ. V lost 4 bases to trimming and J lost 3 bases, with 19 bases between them. The CDR3 covers 17 residues. CDR3 nucleotides: TGCGCCAGCAGCGAAGGGTGGCGCAGCGGGGCTAATGAAAAACTGTTTTTT. Translation gives CASSEGWRSGANEKLFF.

The rearrangement links TRBV29-1 to TRBJ2-7; TRBD2 matches 12 bases. The CDR3 covers 15 residues. V shed 4 bases, J shed 3 bases, and the junction held 7 bases outside the gene matches. From germline, CDR1 is SQVTM and CDR2 ANQGSEA. The CDR3 DNA reads as TGCAGCGTTGTTTGGACTAGCGGGACGAACTACGAGCAGTACTTC. The encoded protein is CSVVWTSGTNYEQYF.

The chain uses TRBV6-5 and TRBJ2-5; 7 nucleotides match TRBD2. This CDR3 comprises 15 residues. The germline V gene encodes CDR1 MNHEY and CDR2 SVGAGI. The junction had 6 bases not matched to a gene; V was cut back by 2 bases and J by 3 bases. In DNA form, the CDR3 reads TGTGCCAGCAGTTACGTCGGTGGGGGGGAAGAGACCCAGTACTTC. Protein sequence: CASSYVGGGEETQYF.

The genes are TRBV18 and TRBJ1-5, with unresolved D. CDR1 and CDR2 from the germline V gene are KGHSH and LQKENI. This CDR3 has 13 amino acids. Trimming shortened V by 4 bases and J by 4 bases, and 8 bases separated the two germline ends. The CDR3: CASSRESNQPQHF. CDR3 bases: TGTGCCAGCTCACGTGAGAGTAATCAGCCCCAGCATTTT.

The rearrangement joins TRBV5-1 to TRBJ1-1; D perhaps matches TRBD1 (5 bases). Germline V gene data show CDR1 as SGHRS and CDR2 as YFSETQ. The CDR3 sequence is 15 residues long. Trimming shortened V by 0 bases and J by 2 bases, and 11 bases separated the two germline ends. The CDR3, as DNA: TGCGCCAGCAGCTTGGCCCGACAGCCCAACACTGAAGCTTTCTTT. This translates into CASSLARQPNTEAFF. Based on the CDR3 plus reference TRBV5-1 and TRBJ1-1, the full variable domain is KAGVTQTPRYLIKTRGQQVTLSCSPISGHRSVSWYQQTPGQGLQFLFEYFSETQRNKGNFPGRFSGRQFSNSRSEMNVSTLELGDSALYLCASSLARQPNTEAFFGQGTRLTVV.

This rearrangement joins TRBV6-5 to TRBJ1-4, with D possibly TRBD1 on 6 matching bases. CDR3 size: 15 residues. Trimming removed 7 bases at V and 5 bases at J, with 17 bases between. CDR1 is MNHEY and CDR2 is SVGAGI in the germline V gene. CDR3: CASKPSGQLNEKLFF. The DNA of the CDR3 is TGTGCCAGCAAACCCTCCGGACAGCTGAATGAAAAACTGTTTTTT.

The genes are TRBV28 and TRBJ2-6; a weak D match, TRBD1 (6 bases). This CDR3 has 17 amino acids. The V gene's germline CDR1 is MDHEN and CDR2 SYDVKM. Trimming cost V 2 bases and J 1 base, with 12 bases left between them. The CDR3: CASSLLGQSSGANVLTF. The CDR3 coding sequence is TGTGCCAGCAGTTTACTAGGACAGTCGTCTGGGGCCAACGTCCTGACTTTC.

This rearrangement joins TRBV27 to TRBJ2-5, with 10 nucleotides matching TRBD2. J lost 5 bases, V lost 5 bases, and 8 bases had no gene match. This CDR3 has 15 residues. Germline values: CDR1 MNHEY, CDR2 SMNVEV (reference sequence). CDR3 nucleotides: TGTGCCAGCAGTGCCCAGCGGGGGGGCGTGGAGACCCAGTACTTC. Translating gives CASSAQRGGVETQYF.

The rearrangement uses TRBV30 and TRBJ1-3; D is uncertain. This CDR3 has 14 amino acids. Between the trimmed V and J ends, which lost 8 bases and 0 bases, there was a span of 14 bases. Germline V lookup: CDR1 GTSNPN, CDR2 SVGIG (reference sequence). CDR3 protein: CAGKQTTSGNTIYF. The CDR3 DNA sequence: TGTGCCGGGAAACAGACCACCTCTGGAAACACCATATATTTT.

The rearrangement joins TRBV10-3 to TRBJ2-1, with a weak D call TRBD1 (6 bases). Trimming took 10 bases from V and 9 from J, leaving 19 bases between them. The length of the CDR3 is 13 residues. CDR1 and CDR2 (germline): ENHRY, SYGVKD. The CDR3 DNA sequence: TGTGCCACCGCCAGCACAGGGTTTGCTGAGCAGTTCTTC. It encodes CATASTGFAEQFF.

The J gene is TRBJ2-3, the V gene TRBV18; 7 bases align to TRBD1. The CDR3 sequence is 14 residues long. The germline gives CDR1 KGHSH, CDR2 LQKENI. Trimming took 6 bases from V and 3 from J; bases not matched to a gene: 6. CDR3 protein: CASSQQGRTDTQYF. In DNA form, the CDR3 reads TGTGCCAGCTCCCAACAGGGGCGGACAGATACGCAGTATTTT.